The 30 T cell receptor beta chains given below trace back to one sample, sequenced in a study of CD8 T cells in ankylosing spondylitis. TCRdb reprocessed the 5' RACE reads with MiXCR, giving one entry per CDR3 protein. The data contain 310,000 or so distinct CDR3 sequences, roughly 20% of them singletons. Sequencing was carried out using blood, either unsorted or a sorted T cell fraction (not recorded which). These receptors were collected from a male donor with ankylosing spondylitis or in good health (not recorded which).

This rearrangement joins TRBV12-3 or TRBV12-4 to TRBJ2-5, with D tentatively TRBD2 (6 bases). The V and J ends lost 3 bases and 3 bases respectively, with 17 bases between them. The CDR3 is 16 residues long. DNA for the CDR3: TGTGCCAGCAGTTTTCGACTTGGCGGGGATAAAGAGACCCAGTACTTC. The encoded protein is CASSFRLGGDKETQYF.

This clonotype has a handful of counts. J is TRBJ2-2 and V is TRBV5-1, with TRBD1 matching 8 bases. V lost 1 base and J lost 13; bases outside the gene matches: 9. The germline CDR1 and CDR2 sequences are SGHRS and YFSETQ. This CDR3 region has 14 residues. This CDR3 reads CASSLNPRTGRLFF. The CDR3, as DNA: TGCGCCAGCAGCTTGAACCCTCGGACAGGGAGGCTGTTTTTT.

J is TRBJ2-1 and V is TRBV12-3 or TRBV12-4; TRBD2 aligns across 10 bases. J was trimmed by 5 bases and V by 3 bases; bases with no gene match: 10. The CDR3 has 17 residues. As DNA, the CDR3 is TGTGCCAGCAGTTTCGGGAGACTAGCGGGCCAAAACAATGAGCAGTTCTTC. Amino acids: CASSFGRLAGQNNEQFF.

This clonotype has only a few counts. The rearrangement joins TRBV5-1 to TRBJ2-1; unclear D gene. CDR1 SGHRS and CDR2 YFSETQ come from the germline V gene. The CDR3 is 15 residues long. V shed 0 bases and J shed 2 bases, with 9 bases lying between them. The CDR3 DNA is TGCGCCAGCAGCTTGGGAGCGCACCCCTACAATGAGCAGTTCTTC. Encoded protein: CASSLGAHPYNEQFF.

This clonotype was counted at least ten times. The rearrangement uses TRBV11-2 and TRBJ2-5; 7 bases match TRBD2. The trim removed 2 bases at V and 4 bases at J, leaving 1 base unmatched. The CDR3 sequence is 13 residues long. Germline values: CDR1 SGHAT, CDR2 FQNNGV. CDR3 DNA: TGTGCCAGCAGCTTATGGGGGGGAGAGACCCAGTACTTC. Protein: CASSLWGGETQYF. The complete variable domain, with remaining parts taken from reference TRBV11-2 and TRBJ2-5, reads EAGVAQSPRYKIIEKRQSVAFWCNPISGHATLYWYQQILGQGPKLLIQFQNNGVVDDSQLPKDRFSAERLKGVDSTLKIQPAKLEDSAVYLCASSLWGGETQYFGPGTRLLVL.

The chain recombines TRBV30 with TRBJ2-1; D call uncertain. The CDR3 extends over 12 amino acids. V lost 4 bases and J 4 bases, leaving 8 bases between the germline ends. Germline CDR1 reads GTSNPN; CDR2 reads SVGIG (reference sequence). CDR3 sequence reads: CAWILPYNEQFF. The CDR3 DNA sequence: TGTGCCTGGATCCTACCGTACAATGAGCAGTTCTTC.

This clonotype was counted only a few times. The rearrangement joins TRBV12-3 or TRBV12-4 to TRBJ1-5; D may be TRBD1 (6 bases). Trimming removed 5 bases at V and 2 bases at J, with 16 bases between. This CDR3 is built from 16 residues. The CDR3 spells CASSTNVGGGNQPQHF. The CDR3 DNA is TGTGCCAGCAGTACCAACGTAGGGGGGGGCAATCAGCCCCAGCATTTT.

This chain joins TRBV6-1 and TRBJ2-2; 7 bases agree with TRBD1. Per germline, CDR1 MNHNS and CDR2 SASEGT. The CDR3 length is 14 residues. Trimming took 6 bases from V and 7 from J; bases not matched to a gene: 8. The chain's CDR3 is CASRRDREVGELFF. CDR3 in DNA: TGTGCCAGCAGACGAGACAGGGAAGTCGGGGAGCTGTTTTTT.

In this sample, this clonotype turned up a few times. V and J are TRBV12-3 or TRBV12-4 and TRBJ1-2; 9 bases line up with TRBD1. The CDR3 extends over 13 amino acids. The junction had 4 bases not matched to a gene; V was cut back by 3 bases and J by 8 bases. CDR3 in amino acids: CASSFTGGGGYTF. The CDR3 DNA is TGTGCCAGCAGTTTCACAGGGGGCGGGGGCTACACCTTC.

This clonotype has only a few counts. The chain is built from TRBV12-3 or TRBV12-4 and TRBJ2-1; 8 nucleotides line up with TRBD1. CDR3 size: 13 residues. The junction had 5 bases not matched to a gene; V was cut back by 6 bases and J by 7 bases. The CDR3 loop is CASSPTGDNEQFF. CDR3 DNA sequence: TGTGCCAGCAGCCCGACAGGGGATAATGAGCAGTTCTTC.

This clonotype has only a few counts. The DNA of the CDR3 is TGTGCCAGCAGTTTAGGCCCGGGAAATCAGCCCCAGCATTTT. This codes for CASSLGPGNQPQHF. This sequence joins TRBV28 and TRBJ1-5; D unclear. CDR1 is MDHEN and CDR2 is SYDVKM in the germline V gene. Deletions cut 2 bases from V and 4 bases from J, with 9 bases between. This CDR3 has 14 residues.

This clonotype was seen a few times. The chain is built from TRBV18 and TRBJ1-1; TRBD1 agrees at 10 bases. There are 16 residues in the CDR3. With V trimmed by 3 bases and J by 0 bases, 4 bases remained unmatched. Germline values: CDR1 KGHSH, CDR2 LQKENI. The DNA of the CDR3 is TGTGCCAGCTCACCGCGACAGGGGGCTCTGAACACTGAAGCTTTCTTT. It translates to CASSPRQGALNTEAFF.

This clonotype was detected a few times. The genes are TRBV20-1 and TRBJ2-5; D perhaps matches TRBD1 (6 bases). The CDR3 has 13 amino acids. With 3 bases removed from V and 4 bases from J, the gap between germline ends came to 12 bases. Germline V gene sequence: CDR1 DFQATT, CDR2 SNEGSKA (reference sequence). The CDR3 reads CSASTGPGETQYF. Written as DNA, the CDR3 is TGCAGTGCTAGCACAGGGCCGGGAGAGACCCAGTACTTC.

This clonotype was counted only a few times. V gene TRBV6-1 combines with J gene TRBJ1-4, with a tentative D call TRBD1 (5 bases). V gave up 7 bases and J gave up 5 bases, with 17 bases separating them. Germline CDR1 is MNHNS and CDR2 is SASEGT. This CDR3 spans 15 amino acids. CDR3 sequence reads: CASKAGLGVNEKLFF. As DNA, the CDR3 is TGTGCCAGCAAAGCGGGGCTGGGAGTAAATGAAAAACTGTTTTTT.

V usage is TRBV5-1 and J usage is TRBJ2-4, with D perhaps TRBD1 or TRBD2 (5 bases each). This CDR3 comprises 15 residues. Germline CDR1 and CDR2: SGHRS and YFSETQ. The V end was cut by 0 bases, the J end by 6 bases, with 13 bases between. The CDR3 DNA follows: TGCGCCAGCAGCTTGGGAGGTATTGGGACAAACATTCAGTACTTC. Amino acids: CASSLGGIGTNIQYF.

This clonotype showed up just a few times. The chain links TRBV4-2 to TRBJ2-2; 9 nucleotides agree with TRBD1. Germline-derived CDR1 and CDR2 are LGHNA and YNFKEQ. The CDR3 is 16 residues long. The V and J ends lost 3 bases and 2 bases, in that order; junction bases with no gene match: 4. The CDR3 protein is CASSHADRGNTGELFF. As DNA, the CDR3 is TGTGCCAGCAGCCATGCGGACAGGGGAAACACCGGGGAGCTGTTTTTT.

This rearrangement joins TRBV20-1 to TRBJ1-1; D call uncertain. Trimming took 1 base from V and 4 from J, leaving 13 bases between them. The CDR3 extends over 14 amino acids. CDR1 DFQATT and CDR2 SNEGSKA come from the germline V gene (reference sequence). CDR3 in amino acids: CSARVRVSSTEAFF. DNA of the CDR3: TGCAGTGCTAGAGTTAGGGTTAGTAGCACTGAAGCTTTCTTT.

The chain joins TRBV29-1 to TRBJ1-3, with D maybe TRBD1 (5 bases). Trimming left V 6 bases short and J 2 bases short, with 14 bases between. Germline-derived CDR1 and CDR2 are SQVTM and ANQGSEA. The CDR3 is 14 amino acids. The CDR3 loop is CSVGVAGAGNTIYF. CDR3 nucleotide sequence: TGCAGCGTGGGGGTGGCCGGAGCTGGAAACACCATATATTTT.

This clonotype was detected a few times. The rearrangement joins TRBV2 to TRBJ2-5; no clear D. The germline V and J ends were trimmed by 6 bases and 5 bases, with 16 bases remaining between them. Germline V gene data show CDR1 as SNHLY and CDR2 as FYNNEI. The CDR3 is 14 residues long. The CDR3: CASRATQVGETQYF. The CDR3 region has the DNA TGTGCCAGCAGAGCAACTCAGGTCGGGGAGACCCAGTACTTC.

This chain connects TRBV7-9 to TRBJ2-2; the D gene is possibly TRBD1 (6 bases). Germline CDR1 and CDR2: SEHNR and FQNEAQ (reference sequence). This CDR3 contains 14 residues. Between the trimmed V and J ends, which lost 3 bases and 4 bases, there was a span of 9 bases. The CDR3 DNA is TGTGCCAGCAGCTTTGGCAGGGGCACCGGGGAGCTGTTTTTT. It specifies CASSFGRGTGELFF.

This sequence joins TRBV9 and TRBJ1-4; 8 bases align to TRBD1. CDR3 length: 15 amino acids. The V segment lost 2 bases and the J segment 3 bases; nucleotides outside the gene matches: 3. Germline CDR1 SGDLS, CDR2 YYNGEE. CDR3 amino acids: CASSVQTGANEKLFF. Here the CDR3 DNA reads TGTGCCAGCAGCGTTCAGACAGGGGCTAATGAAAAACTGTTTTTT.

This chain connects TRBV7-3 to TRBJ2-1, with 7 bases matching TRBD2. J lost 9 bases, V lost 1 base, and 3 bases had no gene match. Germline loops: CDR1 SGHTA, CDR2 FQGTGA. CDR3 length: 13 amino acids. Here the CDR3 reads CASSLIASGEQFF. For the CDR3, the DNA is TGTGCCAGCAGCTTAATCGCTAGCGGTGAGCAGTTCTTC.

In this sample, this clonotype turned up a few times. The V gene is TRBV10-3, the J gene TRBJ2-1; D may match TRBD1 or TRBD2 (9 bases each). Germline loops: CDR1 ENHRY, CDR2 SYGVKD. V gave up 4 bases and J gave up 4 bases, with 23 bases separating them. This CDR3 region has 18 residues. The CDR3: CAISGGQGSGSSYNEQFF. CDR3 in DNA: TGTGCCATCAGTGGGGGACAGGGTAGCGGGAGTTCTTACAATGAGCAGTTCTTC.

This clonotype turned up a few times. This chain links TRBV12-3 or TRBV12-4 with TRBJ1-1, with a weak D call TRBD1 (6 bases). The CDR3 consists of 13 residues. Trimming cost V 6 bases and J 1 base, with 9 bases left between them. CDR3 residues: CASSGTRNTEAFF. For the CDR3, the DNA is TGTGCCAGCAGCGGGACAAGGAACACTGAAGCTTTCTTT.

This clonotype has a handful of counts. V gene TRBV28 combines with J gene TRBJ2-1; 8 bases are a match to TRBD1. The CDR3 is 15 amino acids. Germline lookup yields CDR1 MDHEN and CDR2 SYDVKM. V lost 4 bases to trimming and J lost 4 bases; unmatched junction nucleotides: 6. DNA for the CDR3: TGTGCCAGCAGTTGGACAGGGAACCCATACAATGAGCAGTTCTTC. Its protein product is CASSWTGNPYNEQFF.

This sequence joins TRBV7-6 and TRBJ2-7; TRBD1 might be the D (5 bases). V lost 2 bases and J 3 bases, leaving 11 bases between the germline ends. Germline V gene data show CDR1 as SGHVS and CDR2 as FNYEAQ. The CDR3 runs to 14 residues. The CDR3 DNA reads TGTGCCAGCAGCTTACCGACAGTTTACTACGAGCAGTACGTC. Translation: CASSLPTVYYEQYV.

This clonotype was observed a few times. This rearrangement joins TRBV6-1 to TRBJ2-1; 8 bases are a match to TRBD1. After removal of 8 bases from V and 0 bases from J, the junction contained 15 bases not matched to a gene. The CDR3 runs to 18 residues. Germline CDR1 MNHNS, CDR2 SASEGT. Here the CDR3 reads CASSAGQEFGGSYNEQFF. DNA of the CDR3: TGTGCCAGCTCGGCGGGACAGGAATTTGGCGGCTCCTACAATGAGCAGTTCTTC.

The chain is built from TRBV7-2 and TRBJ2-1, with D unclear. CDR1 and CDR2 (germline): SGHTA, FQGNSA. The V end lost 7 bases, the J end lost 8 bases, and 15 bases lay between the germline ends. There are 13 residues in the CDR3. The chain's CDR3 is CASTEPVLDEQFF. The CDR3 region has the DNA TGTGCCAGCACCGAACCGGTATTGGATGAGCAGTTCTTC.

J is TRBJ1-4 and V is TRBV7-2, with a possible D match to TRBD1 (5 bases). Germline CDR1 is SGHTA and CDR2 is FQGNSA. V shed 1 base and J shed 7 bases, with 13 bases lying between them. There are 15 residues in the CDR3. The CDR3 sequence is CASSLDGRGGEKLFF. In nucleotides, the CDR3 is TGTGCCAGCAGCTTAGATGGAAGGGGAGGTGAAAAACTGTTTTTT.

The V call is TRBV29-1, the J call TRBJ2-4; TRBD1 matches 7 bases. The ends lost 6 bases at V and 4 bases at J; junction bases unmatched: 3. This CDR3 comprises 12 residues. The germline V gene encodes CDR1 SQVTM and CDR2 ANQGSEA. The CDR3 sequence: CSVVGQKNIQYF. CDR3 DNA sequence: TGCAGCGTCGTGGGACAGAAAAACATTCAGTACTTC.